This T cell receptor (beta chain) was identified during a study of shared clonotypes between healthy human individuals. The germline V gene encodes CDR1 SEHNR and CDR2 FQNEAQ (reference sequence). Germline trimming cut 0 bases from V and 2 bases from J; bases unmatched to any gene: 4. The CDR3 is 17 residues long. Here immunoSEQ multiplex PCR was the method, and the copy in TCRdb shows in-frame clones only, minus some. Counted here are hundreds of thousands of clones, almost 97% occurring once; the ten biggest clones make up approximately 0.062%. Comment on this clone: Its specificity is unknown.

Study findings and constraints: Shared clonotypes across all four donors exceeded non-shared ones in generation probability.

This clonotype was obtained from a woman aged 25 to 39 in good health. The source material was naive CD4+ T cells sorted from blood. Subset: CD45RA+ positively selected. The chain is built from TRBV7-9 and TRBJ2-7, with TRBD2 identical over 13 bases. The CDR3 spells CASSLAGTSGTTYEQYF. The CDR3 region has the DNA TGTGCCAGCAGCTTAGCAGGGACTAGCGGGACTACCTACGAGCAGTACTTC. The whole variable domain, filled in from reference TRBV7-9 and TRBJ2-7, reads DTGVSQNPRHKITKRGQNVTFRCDPISEHNRLYWYRQTLGQGPEFLTYFQNEAQLEKSRLLSDRFSAERPKGSFSTLEIQRTEQGDSAMYLCASSLAGTSGTTYEQYFGPGTRLTVT.